The 9 T cell receptor beta chains listed next were all sequenced from one sample in a study of T cells in Graves' hyperthyroidism and ophthalmopathy. Researchers amplified the TCR beta CDR3 regions from RNA transcripts. The TCR CDR3 first-round RT-PCR relied on the HTBI primer set. TCRdb itself ran the multiplex PCR reads through MiXCR, one entry per CDR3 protein. The data contain more than 500,000 distinct CDR3 sequences, roughly 14% of them seen just once; the ten biggest clones take up 4% to 5.5%. The sample taken for sequencing was blood. The origin of the receptors is a woman in her thirties or forties with Graves' ophthalmopathy.

This clonotype was recorded at least ten times. The rearrangement uses TRBV28 and TRBJ2-5; 8 bases agree with TRBD2. The V gene end was trimmed by 3 bases and the J gene end by 1 base; junction bases not matched to a gene: 4. Germline CDR1 and CDR2: MDHEN and SYDVKM. The CDR3 extends over 15 amino acids. The CDR3 coding sequence is TGTGCCAGCAGTTTGTTAGCGGGGATCCAAGAGACCCAGTACTTC. Encoded protein: CASSLLAGIQETQYF.

In this sample, this clonotype turned up many times. The CDR3 region has the DNA TGTGCCACCAGCATTCTAGCGGGAGACGAGCAGTACTTC. Translation gives CATSILAGDEQYF. The chain links TRBV15 to TRBJ2-7, with 10 bases that match TRBD2. J was trimmed by 5 bases and V by 4 bases; bases with no gene match: 2. The CDR3 runs 13 residues. Germline assignment: CDR1 LNHNV and CDR2 YYDKDF (reference sequence).

This clonotype was seen only a few times. The chain joins TRBV28 to TRBJ2-7; D ambiguous. V lost 6 bases and J 6 bases, leaving 18 bases between the germline ends. Germline V lookup: CDR1 MDHEN, CDR2 SYDVKM. This CDR3 comprises 14 residues. CDR3 sequence: CASSKNRRISEQYF. For the CDR3, the DNA is TGTGCCAGCAGCAAGAACCGAAGGATCTCCGAGCAGTACTTC.

This clonotype was observed at least ten times. The V call is TRBV28, the J call TRBJ1-5; 7 nucleotides agree with TRBD1. CDR1 is MDHEN, CDR2 SYDVKM, per germline. The V and J ends lost 6 bases and 2 bases, in that order; junction bases with no gene match: 4. The CDR3 runs to 14 residues. The CDR3 reads CASRQGTGNQPQHF. CDR3 nucleotide sequence: TGTGCCAGCAGACAGGGGACGGGCAATCAGCCCCAGCATTTT.

The V gene is TRBV7-9, the J gene TRBJ2-7; D gene uncertain. V was cut by 5 bases and J by 5 bases, with 19 bases left in between. The CDR3 loop spans 15 amino acids. Germline CDR1 SEHNR, CDR2 FQNEAQ (reference sequence). CDR3 sequence: CASSNSGGRWDEQYF. In DNA, the CDR3 is TGTGCCAGCAGCAATTCGGGTGGACGCTGGGACGAGCAGTACTTC.

There are many counts of this clonotype. This chain joins TRBV7-6 and TRBJ2-2; 7 bases line up with TRBD1. Per the germline V gene, CDR1 is SGHVS and CDR2 is FNYEAQ. Trimming cost V 8 bases and J 9 bases; bases outside gene matches: 9. The CDR3 contains 13 residues. The CDR3, as DNA: TGTGCCAGCGGGACAGTCGTAGGTTGGGAGCTGTTTTTT. This codes for CASGTVVGWELFF.

This clonotype was picked up a small number of times. J is TRBJ1-1 and V is TRBV29-1, with a weak D call TRBD1 (6 bases). Germline V CDR1 and CDR2: SQVTM, ANQGSEA. The CDR3 spans 14 residues. With 1 base removed from V and 4 bases from J, the gap between germline ends came to 13 bases. The DNA of the CDR3 is TGCAGCGTTGAAGCCCAGGGGAGGTCCACTGAAGCTTTCTTT. It encodes CSVEAQGRSTEAFF. The full variable domain, in which reference TRBV29-1 and TRBJ1-1 provide the parts outside the CDR3, is SAVISQKPSRDICQRGTSLTIQCQVDSQVTMMFWYRQQPGQSLTLIATANQGSEATYESGFVIDKFPISRPNLTFSTLTVSNMSPEDSSIYLCSVEAQGRSTEAFFGQGTRLTVV.

This clonotype has at least ten counts. This sequence joins TRBV29-1 and TRBJ2-4; 10 bases match TRBD1. After removal of 6 bases from V and 8 bases from J, the junction contained 4 bases not matched to a gene. CDR1 and CDR2 from the germline V gene are SQVTM and ANQGSEA. The CDR3 is 12 amino acids. Here the CDR3 reads CSVEGQGYIQYF. The CDR3 DNA reads as TGCAGCGTCGAGGGACAGGGGTACATTCAGTACTTC.

The V gene is TRBV5-1, the J gene TRBJ1-1, with TRBD1 as a possible D gene (6 bases). Trimming stripped 1 base from V and 0 bases from J, with 16 bases between. This CDR3 is built from 17 residues. The germline CDR1 and CDR2 sequences are SGHRS and YFSETQ. CDR3 amino acids: CASSLYVQGMMNTEAFF. The CDR3 DNA follows: TGCGCCAGCAGCTTGTATGTGCAGGGGATGATGAACACTGAAGCTTTCTTT.